These 19 T cell receptor beta chains originate from one sample sequenced in a study of human thymus T cells. The data were produced by immunoSEQ multiplex PCR, yet TCRdb's version contains in-frame clones alone and is incomplete. The sample gives around 45,000 clones, approximately 95% of which show up once; 0.15% to 0.2% is in the top ten. The sample comprised blood. The source of these receptors is a girl younger than two with a congenital heart defect but otherwise immunologically healthy.

V usage is TRBV30 and J usage is TRBJ1-2; D unclear. With 4 bases removed from V and 4 bases from J, the gap between germline ends came to 19 bases. This CDR3 has 15 residues. Germline V gene data show CDR1 as GTSNPN and CDR2 as SVGIG (reference sequence). Here the CDR3 reads CAWTHLGPSFYGYTF. For the CDR3, the DNA is TGTGCCTGGACCCATCTTGGGCCCTCCTTCTATGGCTACACCTTC.

The J gene is TRBJ2-5, the V gene TRBV2, with TRBD2 matching 8 bases. The J call may be mistaken, given a closer DNA end match to TRBJ2-7. Germline V gene data show CDR1 as SNHLY and CDR2 as FYNNEI. This CDR3 contains 15 residues. CDR3 residues: CASRSGSGSPYEQYF. The DNA of the CDR3 is TGTGCCAGCAGATCGGGGAGCGGGAGCCCCTACGAGCAGTACTTC.

The V call is TRBV9, the J call TRBJ2-3, with 14 bases identical to TRBD2. CDR3 length: 16 residues. Germline V gene lookup returns CDR1 SGDLS and CDR2 YYNGEE. J was trimmed by 5 bases and V by 4 bases; bases with no gene match: 6. CDR3 nucleotide sequence: TGTGCCAGCAGCCCCCGACTAGCGGGAGGGTTAGATACGCAGTATTTT. Protein product: CASSPRLAGGLDTQYF.

This chain joins TRBV10-3 and TRBJ2-1; 8 positions agree with TRBD2. This CDR3 spans 14 amino acids. Germline V gene data show CDR1 as ENHRY and CDR2 as SYGVKD. Unmatched junction bases numbered 9, after V lost 8 bases and J lost 6 bases. The DNA of the CDR3 is TGTGCCATCTGCCGGGAGGGGATAGTCAATGAGCAGTTCTTC. Protein sequence: CAICREGIVNEQFF.

CDR3 in amino acids: CASSPPGGSVADTQYF. The CDR3 bases are TGTGCCAGCAGCCCCCCCGGCGGGAGTGTTGCAGATACGCAGTATTTT. This chain uses TRBV13 with TRBJ2-3; 7 bases are a match to TRBD2. This CDR3 has 16 amino acids. Germline V lookup: CDR1 PRHDT, CDR2 FYEKMQ (reference sequence). V shed 5 bases, J shed 4 bases, and the junction held 12 bases outside the gene matches.

V and J are TRBV25-1 and TRBJ2-3; D not resolved. The CDR3 spans 13 residues. Germline values: CDR1 MGHDK, CDR2 SYGVNS. Trimming pared 4 bases from V and 1 base from J, leaving 6 bases between. DNA of the CDR3: TGTGCCAGCAGTGCCTTCGGCACAGATACGCAGTATTTT. Its translation: CASSAFGTDTQYF. The whole variable domain, remainder taken from reference TRBV25-1 and TRBJ2-3, is EADIYQTPRYLVIGTGKKITLECSQTMGHDKMYWYQQDPGMELHLIHYSYGVNSTEKGDLSSESTVSRIRTEHFPLTLESARPSHTSQYLCASSAFGTDTQYFGPGTRLTVL.

The gene calls are TRBV5-4 and TRBJ2-3; tentatively, D is TRBD2 (5 bases). The CDR3 consists of 15 residues. CDR1 is SGHNT and CDR2 is YYREEE in the germline V gene (reference sequence). Between the trimmed V and J ends, which lost 2 bases and 2 bases, there was a span of 12 bases. CDR3 protein: CASSFGRASTDTQYF. CDR3 in DNA: TGTGCCAGCAGCTTCGGGCGGGCCTCCACAGATACGCAGTATTTT.

The rearrangement links TRBV27 to TRBJ2-6; no firm D call. V gave up 2 bases and J gave up 0 bases, with 11 bases separating them. Germline CDR1 is MNHEY and CDR2 is SMNVEV (reference sequence). This CDR3 has 17 amino acids. CDR3 sequence (DNA): TGTGCCAGCAGTTTACCCCCGCTCTTCTCTGGGGCCAACGTCCTGACTTTC. Residues: CASSLPPLFSGANVLTF.

V gene TRBV11-2 combines with J gene TRBJ2-5; TRBD2 agrees at 11 bases. V was pared by 5 bases and J by 3 bases, with 5 bases of the junction left unmatched. CDR1 is SGHAT and CDR2 is FQNNGV in the germline V gene. The CDR3 has 15 residues. CDR3 residues: CASSPLAGGEETQYF. CDR3 bases: TGTGCCAGCAGCCCCCTAGCGGGAGGCGAAGAGACCCAGTACTTC.

The CDR3 nucleotides read TGTGCCAGCAGCTTGACGGGTTCTCTAACCAACCCGTACAATGAGCAGTTCTTC. As protein: CASSLTGSLTNPYNEQFF. The chain carries TRBV11-2 and TRBJ2-1; unclear D gene. V gave up 3 bases and J gave up 4 bases, with 22 bases separating them. Germline CDR1 SGHAT, CDR2 FQNNGV. The CDR3 consists of 18 residues.

The chain combines TRBV23-1 with TRBJ1-1, with 8 bases aligning to TRBD1. TRBV23-1 is annotated as an ORF whose role is uncertain. The CDR3 runs 16 residues. J was trimmed by 3 bases and V by 0 bases; bases with no gene match: 6. The CDR3 reads CASSQSGDRSDTEAFF. CDR3 DNA: TGCGCCAGCAGTCAATCGGGGGACAGGTCCGACACTGAAGCTTTCTTT.

V and J are TRBV5-6 and TRBJ2-2; 8 bases align to TRBD1. Germline V lookup: CDR1 SGHDT, CDR2 YYEEEE. CDR3 size: 18 residues. The trim removed 2 bases at V and 4 bases at J, leaving 13 bases unmatched. CDR3: CASSLRASRGRPTGELFF. In DNA, the CDR3 is TGTGCCAGCAGCTTAAGGGCAAGCAGGGGGCGGCCCACCGGGGAGCTGTTTTTT.

The chain links TRBV6-1 to TRBJ1-1, with 9 bases fitting TRBD1. CDR1 and CDR2 from the germline V gene are MNHNS and SASEGT. The CDR3 runs to 14 residues. The junction had 2 bases not matched to a gene; V was cut back by 4 bases and J by 2 bases. In DNA form, the CDR3 reads TGTGCCAGCAGTGTACAGGGGGCCAACACTGAAGCTTTCTTT. This sequence encodes CASSVQGANTEAFF.

DNA of the CDR3: TGCAGTGCTAGAGAGACCGGGGAGCTGTTTTTT. Translating gives CSARETGELFF. V and J are TRBV20-1 and TRBJ2-2; no reliable D call. V was pared by 0 bases and J by 5 bases, with 1 base between. The CDR3 loop spans 11 amino acids. Looked up from germline, CDR1 is DFQATT and CDR2 is SNEGSKA (reference sequence).

J is TRBJ2-7 and V is TRBV10-2; D not resolved. From germline, CDR1 is WSHSY and CDR2 SAAADI. The V end lost 2 bases, the J end lost 12 bases, and 20 bases lay between the germline ends. The CDR3 spans 14 residues. The DNA for the CDR3 is TGCGCCAGCAGTGAGGAAGGGTTCTACCCTCTGCGGTACTTC. Translated, it gives CASSEEGFYPLRYF.

The rearrangement joins TRBV29-1 to TRBJ1-1; D unclear. Germline assignment: CDR1 SQVTM and CDR2 ANQGSEA. This CDR3 is built from 13 residues. V gave up 7 bases and J gave up 5 bases, with 17 bases separating them. The chain's CDR3 is CSALGKSGTEAFF. The DNA of the CDR3 is TGCAGCGCTCTAGGGAAATCGGGGACTGAAGCTTTCTTT.

The V call is TRBV29-1, the J call TRBJ2-5; unclear D gene. The V and J ends lost 1 base and 5 bases respectively, with 11 bases between them. This CDR3 region has 13 residues. From germline, CDR1 is SQVTM and CDR2 ANQGSEA. CDR3 residues: CSVEALLTETQYF. For the CDR3, the DNA is TGCAGCGTTGAAGCGCTATTAACGGAGACCCAGTACTTC.

The J gene is TRBJ1-2, the V gene TRBV6-1, with D hard to call. Germline CDR1 and CDR2: MNHNS and SASEGT. Trimming took off 4 bases at V and 4 bases at J, with 16 bases between the two ends. The CDR3 loop spans 15 amino acids. This chain's CDR3 is CASSAMARSGYGYTF. As DNA, the CDR3 is TGTGCCAGCAGTGCAATGGCGAGAAGCGGCTATGGCTACACCTTC.

This chain uses TRBV19 with TRBJ2-5; D uncertain. Germline assignment: CDR1 LNHDA and CDR2 SQIVND (reference sequence). The V and J ends lost 2 bases and 5 bases respectively, with 3 bases between them. The CDR3 has 11 residues. CDR3 in DNA: TGTGCCAGTAGTATAAAGGAGACCCAGTACTTC. The encoded protein is CASSIKETQYF.